This TCR beta chain was profiled in a study of T cell repertoires in cytomegalovirus infection. As for the study in general: CMV infection plus the matching HLA type was flagged by public TCR beta signatures.

Each CDR3 protein is one row after TCRdb ran MiXCR on the reads. This table has a few hundred thousand distinct CDR3 sequences, 15% to 20% appearing once. This clonotype was seen only a few times. This TCR came from a human donor in good health (CMV status not recorded). Some clones in this sample may be carry-over from other donors' samples. The sample taken for sequencing was PBMCs.

The CDR3 region has the DNA TGTGCCAGCAGCCTTTCTCGTTCACCCCTCCACTTT. It encodes CASSLSRSPLHF. The V and J genes are TRBV5-6 and TRBJ1-6; D remains unclear. The V end lost 4 bases, the J end lost 9 bases, and 8 bases lay between the germline ends. This CDR3 comprises 12 residues. Germline V gene lookup returns CDR1 SGHDT and CDR2 YYEEEE.